A single sample gave rise to the 17 T cell receptor beta chains below, sequenced in a study of T cell responses to AZD1222 COVID-19 vaccine. TCRdb's copy holds only in-frame clones and misses some; the assay was immunoSEQ multiplex PCR. The sample yields about 120,000 clones, more than 70% seen once. The specimen comprised peripheral blood, sampled 28 days after the second AZD1222 dose. The source of these receptors is an adult who received the AZD1222 COVID-19 vaccine.

The chain uses TRBV4-2 and TRBJ2-7, with D hard to call. Germline V gene lookup returns CDR1 LGHNA and CDR2 YNFKEQ. This CDR3 region has 16 residues. With 0 bases removed from V and 6 bases from J, the gap between germline ends came to 18 bases. This CDR3 is CASSQDLTGLGCEQYF. In nucleotides, the CDR3 is TGTGCCAGCAGCCAAGATCTGACTGGTTTGGGATGCGAGCAGTACTTC.

The chain is built from TRBV11-2 and TRBJ2-7, with 9 bases that match TRBD1. Germline CDR1 is SGHAT and CDR2 is FQNNGV. The CDR3 consists of 16 residues. The junction had 8 bases not matched to a gene; V was cut back by 4 bases and J by 1 base. In DNA form, the CDR3 reads TGTGCCAGCAGCTCCCCGGCCGGGACAGGGTCCTACGAGCAGTACTTC. Its protein is CASSSPAGTGSYEQYF.

In DNA form, the CDR3 reads TGTGCCAGCAGCTTCCGGGACGTTGGAAACACCATATATTTT. Translating it yields CASSFRDVGNTIYF. This chain joins TRBV7-9 and TRBJ1-3; D possibly corresponds to TRBD1 (5 bases). The V gene's germline CDR1 is SEHNR and CDR2 FQNEAQ (reference sequence). CDR3 size: 14 residues. Trimming removed 3 bases from V and 3 bases from J, with 9 bases in between.

The chain combines TRBV19 with TRBJ1-1; D not resolved. Germline loops: CDR1 LNHDA, CDR2 SQIVND (reference sequence). Trimming shortened V by 5 bases and J by 4 bases, and 11 bases separated the two germline ends. The CDR3 is made up of 13 amino acids. CDR3 sequence reads: CASSATLGTEAFF. The CDR3 DNA sequence: TGTGCCAGTAGTGCCACCTTGGGCACTGAAGCTTTCTTT.

The chain is built from TRBV7-2 and TRBJ1-2, with a weak D call TRBD1 (6 bases). Trimming removed 1 base at V and 3 bases at J, with 15 bases between. Germline V lookup: CDR1 SGHTA, CDR2 FQGNSA. This CDR3 is built from 16 residues. This CDR3 is CASSLEWGRDDYGYTF. CDR3 bases: TGTGCCAGCAGCTTAGAGTGGGGGCGCGACGACTATGGCTACACCTTC. The variable domain in full, completed from reference TRBV7-2 and TRBJ1-2, reads GAGVSQSPSNKVTEKGKDVELRCDPISGHTALYWYRQSLGQGLEFLIYFQGNSAPDKSGLPSDRFSAERTGGSVSTLTIQRTQQEDSAVYLCASSLEWGRDDYGYTFGSGTRLTVV.

The V gene is TRBV9, the J gene TRBJ2-1; 8 positions agree with TRBD2. There are 15 residues in the CDR3. J gave up 1 base and V 0 bases, and 0 bases lay outside the gene matches. Germline V gene sequence: CDR1 SGDLS, CDR2 YYNGEE. The CDR3 spells CASSVAGGSYNEQFF. Written as DNA, the CDR3 is TGTGCCAGCAGCGTAGCGGGGGGGTCCTACAATGAGCAGTTCTTC. The full variable domain, rest sourced from reference TRBV9 and TRBJ2-1, is DSGVTQTPKHLITATGQRVTLRCSPRSGDLSVYWYQQSLDQGLQFLIQYYNGEERAKGNILERFSAQQFPDLHSELNLSSLELGDSALYFCASSVAGGSYNEQFFGPGTRLTVL.

The chain is built from TRBV5-1 and TRBJ1-1, with 7 nucleotides matching TRBD1. Germline CDR1 and CDR2: SGHRS and YFSETQ. Trimming at V came to 0 bases and at J to 1 base, leaving 9 bases not matched to a gene. The CDR3 consists of 17 residues. In DNA, the CDR3 is TGCGCCAGCAGCTTGGTGACAGGGTTTAGGTCGAACACTGAAGCTTTCTTT. Its protein product is CASSLVTGFRSNTEAFF.

The rearrangement links TRBV5-1 to TRBJ1-1, with a tentative D call TRBD1 (6 bases). Germline V gives CDR1 SGHRS, CDR2 YFSETQ. The CDR3 contains 15 residues. Between the trimmed V and J ends, which lost 1 base and 4 bases, there was a span of 14 bases. The chain's CDR3 is CASSLKSGDGTEAFF. The DNA for the CDR3 is TGCGCCAGCAGCTTGAAATCAGGGGATGGCACTGAAGCTTTCTTT.

CDR3 in DNA: TGTGCCAGCAGCTTAGGGACGTCCCGGGTCACAGATACGCAGTATTTT. It translates to CASSLGTSRVTDTQYF. The rearrangement uses TRBV5-4 and TRBJ2-3; either TRBD1 or TRBD2 may supply D (5 bases each). This CDR3 is 16 amino acids long. Between the trimmed V and J ends, which lost 2 bases and 2 bases, there was a span of 15 bases. CDR1 is SGHNT and CDR2 is YYREEE in the germline V gene (reference sequence).

The rearrangement uses TRBV5-1 and TRBJ2-7; maybe TRBD1 (6 bases). The CDR3 runs to 12 residues. Trimming took off 7 bases at V and 2 bases at J, with 10 bases between the two ends. In germline, CDR1 is SGHRS, CDR2 YFSETQ. CDR3 nucleotides: TGCGCCAGCCACCAGGGGCCCTACGAGCAGTACTTC. It yields the protein CASHQGPYEQYF.

This clone was found once. The J gene is TRBJ2-3, the V gene TRBV20-1; no firm D call. The CDR3 is made up of 13 amino acids. Trimming removed 3 bases at V and 6 bases at J, with 13 bases between. Germline V gene sequence: CDR1 DFQATT, CDR2 SNEGSKA (reference sequence). CDR3 nucleotides: TGCAGTGCTAGTATTTTGGGTTTGGATACGCAGTATTTT. This codes for CSASILGLDTQYF.

V gene TRBV19 combines with J gene TRBJ1-1, with 7 bases fitting TRBD1. Germline trimming cut 6 bases from V and 6 bases from J; bases unmatched to any gene: 4. Per germline, CDR1 LNHDA and CDR2 SQIVND (reference sequence). The CDR3 totals 12 residues. The CDR3 reads CASRDRDPEAFF. DNA for the CDR3: TGTGCCAGTAGAGACAGGGACCCTGAAGCTTTCTTT.

The J gene is TRBJ2-7, the V gene TRBV12-3 or TRBV12-4, with D possibly matching TRBD2 (6 bases). This CDR3 is built from 13 residues. Trimming cost V 6 bases and J 3 bases, with 12 bases left between them. The CDR3 DNA follows: TGTGCCAGCAGCCTAGCGAACGACTACGAGCAGTACTTC. This sequence encodes CASSLANDYEQYF.

This rearrangement joins TRBV7-8 to TRBJ1-4; D might be TRBD1 (5 bases). The CDR3 contains 17 residues. Trimming shortened V by 0 bases and J by 0 bases, and 11 bases separated the two germline ends. Germline values: CDR1 SGHVS, CDR2 FQNEAQ. The CDR3 bases are TGTGCCAGCAGCTTAGCCGAGAGGGGCGCAACTAATGAAAAACTGTTTTTT. Protein: CASSLAERGATNEKLFF. Combining the CDR3 with reference TRBV7-8 and TRBJ1-4 gives the whole variable domain GAGVSQSPRYKVAKRGQDVALRCDPISGHVSLFWYQQALGQGPEFLTYFQNEAQLDKSGLPSDRFFAERPEGSVSTLKIQRTQQEDSAVYLCASSLAERGATNEKLFFGSGTQLSVL.

V usage is TRBV28 and J usage is TRBJ1-2; no clear D. The CDR3 has 13 amino acids. The germline V and J ends were trimmed by 7 bases and 6 bases, with 15 bases remaining between them. Germline CDR1 reads MDHEN; CDR2 reads SYDVKM. The DNA for the CDR3 is TGTGCCAGCACCCAAGAAGGGAAGGATGGCTACACCTTC. Amino acid sequence: CASTQEGKDGYTF.

V is TRBV4-3 and J is TRBJ2-5; D unresolved. The CDR3 runs to 14 residues. The germline V gene has CDR1 LGHNA and CDR2 YSLEER. V lost 0 bases and J lost 5, with 10 bases in between. Written as DNA, the CDR3 is TGCGCCAGCAGCCAAGAAGCCGGACGGGAGACCCAGTACTTC. It yields the protein CASSQEAGRETQYF.

The genes are TRBV30 and TRBJ1-1, with D possibly TRBD1 on 5 matching bases. The CDR3 has 12 amino acids. Per germline, CDR1 GTSNPN and CDR2 SVGIG (reference sequence). The V gene lost 5 bases and the J gene lost 0 bases, with 7 bases spanning the gap. CDR3 loop: CAWDSLNTEAFF. The CDR3 region has the DNA TGTGCCTGGGACAGCCTGAACACTGAAGCTTTCTTT.